This TCR beta chain appears in the sequencing data of a study of blood T cell repertoires in COVID-19. Deletions cut 0 bases from V and 4 bases from J, with 11 bases between. CDR1 and CDR2 from the germline V gene are SGHKS and YYEKEE (reference sequence). The CDR3 is 15 amino acids. Repertoires were generated with immunoSEQ multiplex PCR, while TCRdb's copy carries only in-frame clones and drops some. The sample has 250,000 to 300,000 clones, approximately 85% seen once. This receptor was identified in a man between 45 and 60 years old with active or convalescent COVID-19. The sequencing input was peripheral blood. The V and J genes are TRBV5-5 and TRBJ1-3, with D unresolved. This CDR3 reads CASSLDLMRGNTIYF. CDR3 nucleotides: TGTGCCAGCAGCTTGGATCTAATGCGGGGAAACACCATATATTTT.